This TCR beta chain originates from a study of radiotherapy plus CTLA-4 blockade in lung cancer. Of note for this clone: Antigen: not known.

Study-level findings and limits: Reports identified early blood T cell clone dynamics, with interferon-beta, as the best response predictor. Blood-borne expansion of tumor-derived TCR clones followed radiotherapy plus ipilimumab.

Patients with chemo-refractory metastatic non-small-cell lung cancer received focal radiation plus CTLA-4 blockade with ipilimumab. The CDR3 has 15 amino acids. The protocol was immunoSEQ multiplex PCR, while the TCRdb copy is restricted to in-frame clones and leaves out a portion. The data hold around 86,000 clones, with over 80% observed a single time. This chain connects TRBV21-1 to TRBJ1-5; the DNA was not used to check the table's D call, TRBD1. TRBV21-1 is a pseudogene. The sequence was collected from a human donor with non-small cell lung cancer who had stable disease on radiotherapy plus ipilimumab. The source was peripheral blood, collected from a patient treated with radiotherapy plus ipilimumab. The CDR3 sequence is CASSSIGQGDQPQHF. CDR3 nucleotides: TGTGCCAGCAGCAGTATCGGACAGGGGGATCAGCCCCAGCATTTT.